The source of this T cell receptor (beta chain) is a study of T cell responses to AZD1222 COVID-19 vaccine. The overall study: Pooling was applied to second doses at about 4 or about 12 weeks. Study-level results: Mostly white British, mostly female donors; authors suggested clonal diversity may be underestimated. Only after the peak T cell response were repertoires sampled. Two AZD1222 doses significantly raised spike-specific TCR breadth and depth over controls.

In regard to this clone: Its specificity is unknown.

V lost 0 bases to trimming and J lost 1 base, with 8 bases between them. Germline V CDR1 and CDR2: SGDLS, YYNGEE. This CDR3 has 15 residues. Here immunoSEQ multiplex PCR was the method, and the copy in TCRdb shows in-frame clones only, minus some. The data contain about 180,000 clones, less than 95% of them singletons. The gene calls are TRBV9 and TRBJ2-1; D not resolved. The source of this sequence is an adult in good health. This sample comprised peripheral blood, obtained on day 0 of AZD1222 vaccination. Here the CDR3 reads CASSVGVASYNEQFF. The CDR3 DNA reads TGTGCCAGCAGCGTAGGGGTAGCTTCCTACAATGAGCAGTTCTTC.